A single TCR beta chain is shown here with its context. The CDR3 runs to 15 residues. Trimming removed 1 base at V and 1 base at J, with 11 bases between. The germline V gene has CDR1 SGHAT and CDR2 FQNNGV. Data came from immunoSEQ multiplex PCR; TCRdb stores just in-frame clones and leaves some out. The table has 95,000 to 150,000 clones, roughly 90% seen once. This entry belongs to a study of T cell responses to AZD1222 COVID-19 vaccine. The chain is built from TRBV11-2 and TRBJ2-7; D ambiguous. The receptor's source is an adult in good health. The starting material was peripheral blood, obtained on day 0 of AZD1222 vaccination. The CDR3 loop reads CASSLAPSLSYEQYF. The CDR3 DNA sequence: TGTGCCAGCAGCTTAGCGCCAAGTCTTTCCTACGAGCAGTACTTC.